Presented here are 8 T cell receptor beta chains from one specimen sequenced in a study of blood T cells in healthy people across ages. The second PCR ran roughly 6 to 11 cycles with a sample-barcoded 5' primer and J-beta primers. TCRdb re-called the 5' RACE reads through MiXCR, storing one row per CDR3 protein. The sample lists 1.8 million or so distinct CDR3 sequences, around 42% occurring once. Specimen: blood. The receptors were sampled from a human donor in good health.

The genes are TRBV5-1 and TRBJ2-7; no clear D gene. Trimming cost V 5 bases and J 2 bases, with 11 bases left between them. Germline loops: CDR1 SGHRS, CDR2 YFSETQ. This CDR3 is 13 amino acids long. In DNA form, the CDR3 reads TGCGCCAGCAGAGGCATGTCGGCCTACGAGCAGTACTTC. It yields the protein CASRGMSAYEQYF.

The rearrangement joins TRBV12-3 or TRBV12-4 to TRBJ2-3; possibly TRBD2 for D (6 bases). With 4 bases removed from V and 0 bases from J, the gap between germline ends came to 11 bases. This CDR3 is built from 15 residues. CDR3 coding DNA: TGTGCCAGCAGTTGGACTATCCTTAGCACAGATACGCAGTATTTT. This encodes CASSWTILSTDTQYF.

This clonotype was found a few times. J is TRBJ1-6 and V is TRBV20-1; TRBD1 matches 8 bases. CDR3 length: 15 residues. J lost 3 bases, V lost 3 bases, and 4 bases had no gene match. Germline lookup yields CDR1 DFQATT and CDR2 SNEGSKA (reference sequence). The CDR3 DNA sequence: TGCAGTGCTAGGTTAGGGACAGGCTATAATTCACCCCTCCACTTT. Amino acids: CSARLGTGYNSPLHF.

V is TRBV14 and J is TRBJ2-1; TRBD1 or TRBD2 may be the D gene (5 bases each). Germline V gene lookup returns CDR1 SGHDN and CDR2 FVKESK. This CDR3 is built from 16 residues. V shed 3 bases and J shed 4 bases, with 16 bases lying between them. CDR3: CASSQYRGFAYNEQFF. CDR3 sequence (DNA): TGTGCCAGCAGCCAGTACCGGGGCTTCGCGTACAATGAGCAGTTCTTC.

This clonotype was seen repeatedly, ten times or more. This chain connects TRBV4-2 to TRBJ2-3; the D call may be TRBD1 or TRBD2 (6 bases each). The germline V gene encodes CDR1 LGHNA and CDR2 YNFKEQ. The CDR3 spans 17 residues. V was cut by 2 bases and J by 2 bases, with 17 bases left in between. CDR3 DNA sequence: TGTGCCAGCAGCCAAAACGACTACCGGGGGCCCACAGATACGCAGTATTTT. Its protein is CASSQNDYRGPTDTQYF.

Note on this clonotype: A read error may explain this, as a much larger clone is one base away. The rearrangement joins TRBV6-2 or TRBV6-3 to TRBJ2-1; D unclear. Germline V lookup: CDR1 MNHEY, CDR2 SVGEGT. The V gene lost 1 base and the J gene lost 7 bases, with 5 bases spanning the gap. The CDR3 is made up of 12 amino acids. The CDR3 region has the DNA TGTGCCAGCAGTTACTGGGTTAATGAGCAGTTCTTC. Amino acid sequence: CASSYWVNEQFF.

A single count supports this clonotype. This chain links TRBV6-6 with TRBJ2-3, with a weak D call TRBD1 (7 bases). Trimming removed 1 base at V and 1 base at J, with 12 bases between. The CDR3 runs to 16 residues. CDR1 MNHNY and CDR2 SVGAGI come from the germline V gene (reference sequence). The CDR3 loop is CASSYWQGEGTDTQYF. In nucleotides, the CDR3 is TGTGCCAGCAGTTACTGGCAGGGGGAGGGCACAGATACGCAGTATTTT.

In this sample, this clonotype turned up a few times. The chain has TRBV5-1 and TRBJ2-3, with TRBD1 as a possible D gene (5 bases). The CDR3 runs to 15 residues. Per the germline V gene, CDR1 is SGHRS and CDR2 is YFSETQ. V was cut by 2 bases and J by 0 bases, with 10 bases left in between. CDR3 residues: CASSLTGYSTDTQYF. CDR3 nucleotide sequence: TGCGCCAGCAGCTTAACAGGTTATAGCACAGATACGCAGTATTTT.